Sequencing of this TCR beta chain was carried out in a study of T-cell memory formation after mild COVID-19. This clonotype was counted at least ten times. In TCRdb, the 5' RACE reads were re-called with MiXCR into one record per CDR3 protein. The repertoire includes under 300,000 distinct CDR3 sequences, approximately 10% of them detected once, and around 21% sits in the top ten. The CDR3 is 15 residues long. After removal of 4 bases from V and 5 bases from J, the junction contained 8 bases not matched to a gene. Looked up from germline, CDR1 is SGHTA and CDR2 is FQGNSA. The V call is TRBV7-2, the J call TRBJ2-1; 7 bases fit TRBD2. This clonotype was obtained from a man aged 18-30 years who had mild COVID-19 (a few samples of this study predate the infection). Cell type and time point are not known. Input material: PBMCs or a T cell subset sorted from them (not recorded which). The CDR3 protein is CASSSTLAANNEQFF. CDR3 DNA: TGTGCCAGCAGCTCCACCCTAGCGGCCAACAATGAGCAGTTCTTC.